The present TCR beta chain was sequenced within a study of lymphopenia after photon versus proton radiotherapy. The CDR3 has 15 residues. Germline CDR1 and CDR2: PRHDT and FYEKMQ (reference sequence). J gave up 7 bases and V 3 bases, and 5 bases lay outside the gene matches. This table comes from immunoSEQ multiplex PCR, and its TCRdb copy is limited to in-frame clones, with some not included. The sample holds 35,000 to 45,000 clones; 85% to 90% are singletons and the top ten take approximately 2.9%. Sample: peripheral blood, taken from a patient treated with photon-based radiotherapy. The chain uses TRBV13 and TRBJ2-7; TRBD2 aligns across 14 bases. This receptor was obtained from a man aged 50-60 years with gastric cancer. CDR3 amino acids: CASSLTSGRVREQYF. CDR3 sequence (DNA): TGTGCCAGCAGCTTGACTAGCGGGAGGGTGAGGGAGCAGTACTTC.